The 19 T cell receptor beta chains below all came from one sample that was sequenced in a study of early T cells in non-severe SARS-CoV-2 infection. In TCRdb, the 5' RACE reads were re-called with MiXCR into one record per CDR3 protein. The sample comprises about 87,000 distinct CDR3 sequences, 14% of which are singletons, and around 5.8% rests with the top ten. What was sequenced was whole blood. The receptor source for this set is an adult who was a healthcare worker with PCR-confirmed SARS-CoV-2 infection or an uninfected control (not recorded which).

This clonotype appeared a few times. In DNA, the CDR3 is TGCGCCAGCAGCCAAGCCCCTAGCGGGGACAATGAGCAGTTCTTC. As protein: CASSQAPSGDNEQFF. The chain joins TRBV4-3 to TRBJ2-1, with TRBD2 matching over 9 bases. Germline CDR1 LGHNA, CDR2 YSLEER. CDR3 length equals 15 residues. V shed 1 base, J shed 5 bases, and the junction held 3 bases outside the gene matches.

The J gene is TRBJ2-7, the V gene TRBV5-8, with unresolved D. From germline, CDR1 is SGHTS and CDR2 YDEGEE. Trimming stripped 3 bases from V and 6 bases from J, with 7 bases between. The CDR3 spans 11 residues. The chain's CDR3 is CASSSLAEQYF. DNA for the CDR3: TGTGCCAGCAGCTCCCTGGCCGAGCAGTACTTC.

The chain couples TRBV12-3 or TRBV12-4 to TRBJ2-5, with D perhaps matching TRBD1 or TRBD2 (5 bases each). The CDR3 totals 16 residues. The V end lost 3 bases, the J end lost 0 bases, and 14 bases lay between the germline ends. The CDR3 is CASSLWTGTYQETQYF. DNA of the CDR3: TGTGCCAGCAGTTTGTGGACGGGGACGTACCAAGAGACCCAGTACTTC.

The V gene is TRBV28, the J gene TRBJ1-1; D gene uncertain. CDR1 and CDR2 from the germline V gene are MDHEN and SYDVKM. This CDR3 is built from 11 residues. Trimming left V 6 bases short and J 4 bases short, with 6 bases between. The CDR3: CASSAFTEAFF. CDR3 coding DNA: TGTGCCAGCAGCGCGTTCACTGAAGCTTTCTTT.

V usage is TRBV4-1 and J usage is TRBJ2-1; unclear D gene. Looked up from germline, CDR1 is MGHRA and CDR2 is YSYEKL. Trimming took off 1 base at V and 4 bases at J, with 8 bases between the two ends. This CDR3 has 14 amino acids. CDR3 in amino acids: CASSQVTAYNEQFF. The CDR3 nucleotides read TGCGCCAGCAGCCAAGTGACGGCGTACAATGAGCAGTTCTTC.

A few counts support this clonotype. The chain combines TRBV28 with TRBJ2-5; D might be TRBD1 (5 bases). The CDR3 is 14 amino acids. The V end was cut by 6 bases, the J end by 1 base, with 12 bases between. Germline V gene lookup returns CDR1 MDHEN and CDR2 SYDVKM. The CDR3 region is CASRPQGSQETQYF. In nucleotides, the CDR3 is TGTGCCAGCAGACCCCAGGGTTCCCAAGAGACCCAGTACTTC.

To note about this clonotype: One junction end does not reproduce the germline sequence, and a read error may be involved. V usage is TRBV10-2 and J usage is TRBJ1-1; no firm D call. Germline V CDR1 and CDR2: WSHSY, SAAADI. The CDR3 is made up of 14 amino acids. The CDR3 sequence is CASGDGWMNTEAFF. As DNA, the CDR3 is TGCGCCAGCGGTGATGGGTGGATGAACACTGAAGCTTTCTTT.

The genes are TRBV29-1 and TRBJ2-7, with a weak D call TRBD2 (5 bases). Germline V CDR1 and CDR2: SQVTM, ANQGSEA. Trimming pared 0 bases from V and 3 bases from J, leaving 9 bases between. CDR3 length: 13 residues. The CDR3 region is CSVEDGDIYEQYF. The CDR3 DNA sequence: TGCAGCGTTGAAGACGGGGATATCTACGAGCAGTACTTC.

This clonotype was recorded a few times. The chain uses TRBV29-1 and TRBJ2-7; D remains unclear. The CDR3 consists of 10 residues. Between the trimmed V and J ends, which lost 5 bases and 6 bases, there was a span of 8 bases. The germline V gene has CDR1 SQVTM and CDR2 ANQGSEA. The CDR3 loop reads CSVSNPEQYF. The CDR3 DNA is TGCAGCGTTTCCAACCCCGAGCAGTACTTC.

This clonotype was observed at least ten times. The chain couples TRBV7-9 to TRBJ2-5, with D perhaps TRBD1 (5 bases). Trimming took off 2 bases at V and 5 bases at J, with 15 bases between the two ends. CDR1 SEHNR and CDR2 FQNEAQ come from the germline V gene (reference sequence). CDR3 length: 15 residues. This chain's CDR3 is CASSLTQPRVETQYF. CDR3 sequence (DNA): TGTGCCAGCAGCTTAACCCAGCCCAGGGTTGAGACCCAGTACTTC.

Many counts were recorded for this clonotype. The chain is built from TRBV6-5 and TRBJ2-1; 12 positions agree with TRBD1. The CDR3 consists of 15 residues. Germline V gene sequence: CDR1 MNHEY, CDR2 SVGAGI. The trim removed 5 bases at V and 8 bases at J, leaving 7 bases unmatched. The CDR3 here is CASSPGQGAKDEQFF. The CDR3 DNA sequence: TGTGCCAGCAGTCCGGGACAGGGGGCTAAGGATGAGCAGTTCTTC.

The rearrangement joins TRBV29-1 to TRBJ2-7; 7 bases are a match to TRBD1. This CDR3 comprises 14 residues. Germline V lookup: CDR1 SQVTM, CDR2 ANQGSEA. V lost 7 bases and J lost 0; bases outside the gene matches: 9. The CDR3 DNA is TGCAGCGCTATAGGACAGGAGAGCTCCTACGAGCAGTACTTC. Translated: CSAIGQESSYEQYF.

This clonotype was seen repeatedly, ten times or more. This chain links TRBV7-9 with TRBJ2-1, with a tentative D call TRBD2 (6 bases). Germline V gene data show CDR1 as SEHNR and CDR2 as FQNEAQ (reference sequence). Trimming shortened V by 2 bases and J by 0 bases, and 17 bases separated the two germline ends. The CDR3 has 18 amino acids. The CDR3 DNA is TGTGCCAGCAGCTTACCCTCCGGTGCGGGGAGCTCCTACAATGAGCAGTTCTTC. This encodes CASSLPSGAGSSYNEQFF.

This clonotype was seen many times. This chain joins TRBV6-2 or TRBV6-3 and TRBJ1-1, with D possibly being TRBD1 (5 bases). V lost 6 bases and J lost 0, with 11 bases in between. The CDR3 consists of 14 residues. Germline V gives CDR1 MNHEY, CDR2 SVGEGT. The CDR3 DNA reads TGTGCCAGCAGGGCGAAGGGGCTGAACACTGAAGCTTTCTTT. Protein product: CASRAKGLNTEAFF.

Many counts were recorded for this clonotype. The chain employs TRBV3-1 and TRBJ2-3; D is unresolved. The V gene's germline CDR1 is LGHDT and CDR2 YNNKEL (reference sequence). The CDR3 is 16 residues long. With 1 base removed from V and 1 base from J, the gap between germline ends came to 12 bases. As DNA, the CDR3 is TGTGCCAGCAGCCAAGGATTAGACCCGGGCACAGATACGCAGTATTTT. Residues: CASSQGLDPGTDTQYF.

This clonotype was detected ten times or more. The chain couples TRBV20-1 to TRBJ2-7; possible D gene TRBD2, 6 bases. Trimming left V 2 bases short and J 0 bases short, with 14 bases between. CDR1 and CDR2 from the germline V gene are DFQATT and SNEGSKA (reference sequence). The CDR3 consists of 15 residues. The CDR3 DNA sequence: TGCAGTGCTAGACCCCCCGGGGGAGACTCCTACGAGCAGTACTTC. This codes for CSARPPGGDSYEQYF.

This clonotype was observed a few times. This chain links TRBV11-2 with TRBJ2-4; a weak D match, TRBD1 (5 bases). V lost 0 bases to trimming and J lost 2 bases, with 20 bases between them. The germline CDR1 and CDR2 sequences are SGHAT and FQNNGV. This CDR3 region has 19 residues. CDR3 amino acids: CASSLDSRQSPYSKNIQYF. The CDR3 DNA reads TGTGCCAGCAGCTTAGATTCGAGACAGTCCCCTTACTCCAAAAACATTCAGTACTTC.

This clonotype was seen only a few times. This sequence joins TRBV5-1 and TRBJ2-5; D is unclear. Trimming removed 0 bases at V and 1 base at J, with 1 base between. The CDR3 has 12 residues. Germline assignment: CDR1 SGHRS and CDR2 YFSETQ. The CDR3 DNA sequence: TGCGCCAGCAGCTTGGCCCAAGAGACCCAGTACTTC. Protein: CASSLAQETQYF.

This clonotype appeared a few times. The chain uses TRBV3-1 and TRBJ2-1; tentative D call: TRBD1 (5 bases). Germline loops: CDR1 LGHDT, CDR2 YNNKEL (reference sequence). The CDR3 has 15 residues. V shed 4 bases and J shed 0 bases, with 10 bases lying between them. CDR3: CASSRQGVSYNEQFF. In DNA form, the CDR3 reads TGTGCCAGCAGCCGGCAGGGTGTCTCCTACAATGAGCAGTTCTTC.